This T cell receptor (beta chain) was profiled in a study of cytomegalovirus exposure and HLA in healthy donors (dated by TCRdb to about 2017). With respect to the entire study: An earlier analysis of a few hundred of the donors reported approximately 260 Gb of sequence data and around 100 million unique TCR beta sequences obtained from 180 million or so T cells. A later analysis re-analyzed previously published TCR beta repertoires from roughly 690 donors and added high-resolution HLA genotyping to study TCR occurrence patterns. Using immunosequencing, the study profiled T cell repertoires from some 670 subjects and related those repertoires to cytomegalovirus serostatus. Among the roughly 400 genotyped donors, approximately 82% belonged to the genetic ancestry cluster associated with self-reported Caucasian donors. Among some 410 genotyped donors of the cohort, an average of about 240,000 unique TCR beta nucleotide sequences were sequenced per donor, around 18% of them non-productive. All discovery cohort repertoires had been generated using a single sequencing platform. Donor age, sex, ethnicity and CMV serostatus were compiled together with the repertoire data. In the later analysis, no new phenotypic data were used to find candidate immune exposures; instead, reliance was placed on TCR beta sequences and their occurrence across donors. Typing coverage varied by locus: about 620-630 donors for A, B, C, DRB1 and DQB1; approximately 500 for DQA1; over 600 for DPA1; approximately 490 for DPB1. A later genetic analysis used genome-wide SNP genotypes for about 60% of the roughly 670 donors, treating that subset as a discovery cohort. Because of strong linkage in the cohort, roughly 5 DR-DQ haplotypes were treated as single units for association and clustering. To predict cytomegalovirus infection status, the study combined high-throughput TCR immunosequencing, statistical association of individual TCRs with disease status, and machine learning. Roughly 300 gigabases of sequencing data and approximately 85 million unique TCR sequences were included in an early release covering several hundred HLA-typed donors. The study aimed to test whether signatures of past pathogen exposure could be identified by cataloging public T cell receptors. In addition to the first cohort of roughly 700 subjects, a separate validation cohort of about 120 different subjects was used. To decide whether each TCR beta V gene segment behaved as functional or pseudogenic, an earlier analysis of some 600 of the donors relied on high-throughput TCR beta sequencing. HLA typing included class I and class II loci at four-digit resolution.

About this clone: Its cognate antigen has yet to be identified. No base-level quality is on record; no much larger clone is a single base apart.

Library construction relied on the immunoSEQ multiplex PCR assay. The multiplex PCR relied on a mix of 60 forward primers for TCR Vbeta segments and 13 reverse primers for TCR Jbeta segments. The CDR3 region of rearranged TCR beta genes was amplified from genomic DNA with a multiplex PCR assay. The amplified TCR beta libraries were sequenced on the Illumina HiSeq System as 87-base-pair reads. From the authors' description of their analysis: A later analysis tallied 75 million to 85 million unique TCR beta chains across the 700 or so repertoires, and around 12 million of those chains were shared by two or more donors. To remove PCR and sequencing errors, raw reads were error-corrected and collapsed into unique sequences using a nearest-neighbor algorithm that merged closely related sequences. To assign V, D and J gene segments, CDR3 sequences were aligned to IMGT reference sequences. Each retained sequence needed at least a six-nucleotide match to both a V gene segment and a J gene segment. A rearrangement counted as productive if the CDR3 had no stop codons and remained in frame with V and J, and every other rearrangement counted as non-productive. CDR3 was defined by IMGT convention, running from the second conserved V-encoded cysteine to the conserved J-encoded phenylalanine. In an earlier analysis of approximately 500 of the donors, sequences lacking an unambiguous match to a single V gene segment were excluded. An earlier analysis of 500 to 600 of the donors classified V segments as functional when productive rearrangements were above 56.7% and as segregating when the standard deviation between donors was above 5%. A statistical classification framework was built for diagnosing cytomegalovirus status from the catalog of TCR beta chain sequences. In a later analysis, TCR nucleotide sequences were compared against IMGT/GENE-DB human TR gene sequences so that V and J genes could be assigned. In a later analysis, CDR3 sequences and most-parsimonious VDJ recombination scenarios were assigned using the TCRdist pipeline. In a later analysis, every TCR beta chain was defined by the combination of its CDR3 amino acid sequence and its V-gene family, and reads without a unique V-gene family were dropped. As a way to deal with suspected cross-contamination and a sequencing artifact, a later analysis dropped over 550 nucleotide sequences that were highly shared and had low generation probability. For each public chain, a later analysis derived a clonal expansion index from normalized ranks of inferred template counts within each repertoire. In a later analysis, generation probabilities were computed with a VDJ recombination model fitted to out-of-frame rearrangements, and the resulting probabilities were checked against IGoR. In a later analysis, TCR-TCR, TCR-HLA and TCR-CMV co-occurrence was scored with hypergeometric tests, and a repertoire-size bias correction was applied to TCR pairs. In a later analysis, false discovery rates were estimated by permuting HLA or CMV assignments 20 times. In a later analysis, co-occurring TCRs were grouped with DBSCAN, and TCRdist sequence similarity was added when clustering was performed within HLA-allele-positive subsets. Co-occurrence clustering excluded repertoires with fewer than 30,000 or more than 120,000 public chains, plus five with anomalous nucleotide sharing. TCRdb took this table from immuneACCESS and kept in-frame rearrangements with V and J called. Such tables lack part of the clones; where checked against another copy, unresolved V genes explain under half of the gap, and the rest is unexplained. V and J calls and clone size are as listed in that table; D and trimming were resolved from the DNA. Across this sample there are approximately 280,000 clones, with about 90% seen only once. About 2.5% of the sample is in the top ten clones.

Trimming leaves V shorter by 4 bases and J shorter by 6 bases, with the junction holding 6 bases beyond the gene matches. Taken from the germline V gene, the CDR1 and CDR2 loops are SGHRS and YFSETQ. From the cysteine through the phenylalanine, the CDR3 covers 16 amino acids. This entry keeps only the CDR3 DNA: 48 bases, framed from base 1. The investigation overall reported the following: In a later analysis, TCR association rates were found to vary across HLA loci, with the most associated TCRs seen for DRB1 alleles and the fewest for HLA-C alleles. Because some donors lacked HLA typing at each locus, the association tests relied only on the typed subset. According to a later analysis, parvovirus B19, influenza, CMV and Epstein-Barr virus appeared linked to several top co-occurrence clusters. Because counts were too low, seventeen rarely observed V segments, including chromosome 9 orphons, were left out of the earlier analysis of about 500 of the donors. A cluster of highly shared sequence variants was judged likely to be a technical artifact of the sequencing pipeline. In the study, approximately 150 TCR beta chains were listed as associated with cytomegalovirus. Immune exposure information for the cohort was limited to CMV serostatus. Correlated functional status among segregating V segments might reflect linkage disequilibrium, but an unknown experimental factor could not be ruled out. In both the original and validation cohorts, the classifier was reported to diagnose cytomegalovirus status with high specificity and sensitivity. Compared with equally common non-associated chains, HLA-associated TCR beta chains in a later analysis were more clonally expanded and had lower generation probabilities. Across donors, most TCR sequences were observed very rarely, whereas some public TCRs were present in many individuals. A few of the identified cytomegalovirus-associated TCR beta chains were confirmed in vitro to be specific for cytomegalovirus antigens. It was suggested by the authors that the approach could potentially be generalized to other disease states and immunological phenotypes. The 87-base-pair reads could not distinguish some IMGT-functional V segments, including TRBV6-2 and TRBV6-3, so those segments were excluded. When HLA alleles, especially DR and DQ, strongly co-occurred, TCR associations were difficult to assign to individual alleles. Compared with the approximately 710-donor mean, donors in an Asian-associated ancestry cluster had fewer N-insertions in productive TCRs, according to a later genetic analysis. In a later analysis, most CMV-associated TCR beta chains were found to appear HLA-restricted, with HLA associations seemingly driven largely by CMV exposure. In a later analysis, 16,951 TCR beta sequences were associated with specific HLA alleles at a false discovery rate of 0.05. A further reported finding was that TCR beta sequences accurately predicted the HLA-A and HLA-B alleles for most subjects in the first cohort. Presence/absence analyses assumed roughly uniform sequencing depth across donors, an assumption that may not hold. In an earlier analysis of 587 of the donors, most TCR beta V segments appeared in productive rearrangements about 90% or about 30% of the time, broadly matching IMGT annotations. In a later genetic analysis, a missense DCLRE1C variant was associated with V-gene and J-gene trimming of TCR beta chains, and the association was replicated in an independent cohort. Only TCR beta chains were sequenced in this cohort, and the absence of alpha or paired-chain data limited detectable features.

In total, 500 to 700 healthy bone marrow donors made up the cohort. Cohort members were all nominally healthy when sampled, although unrecorded immune exposures were likely present. The donor tested CMV seronegative and was one of the 352 seronegative cohort members. A peripheral blood sample was collected from each donor, and TCR beta sequencing was performed on peripheral blood mononuclear cells. Genomic DNA was extracted from the blood cell samples with the Qiagen DNeasy Blood Extraction Kit. The sample consisted of PBMCs. Recombination connected TRBV5-1 to TRBJ2-2, with 13 bases matching TRBD2. This clonotype was obtained from a woman aged 18-29 years in good health and CMV-seronegative. The CDR3 amino acid sequence is: CASSVTSGGPPGELFF. The DNA sequence reads TGCGCCAGCAGCGTGACTAGCGGGGGGCCCCCCGGGGAGCTGTTTTTT.